These 29 T cell receptor beta chains were sequenced from one sample in a study of shared clonotypes between healthy human individuals. The protocol was immunoSEQ multiplex PCR, while the TCRdb copy is restricted to in-frame clones and leaves out a portion. The sample holds some 2.4 million clones, 90% to 95% seen once. Sequenced: naive CD4+ T cells from PBMCs. Subset in this sample: CD45RA+ positively selected. These receptors were collected from a man between 18 and 35 years old in good health. Some clones in this sample may be carry-over from other donors' samples.

About this clone: Different DNA sequences within this sample yield the same CDR3. The rearrangement joins TRBV2 to TRBJ1-1; 9 bases match TRBD1. Germline assignment: CDR1 SNHLY and CDR2 FYNNEI. V lost 6 bases and J lost 0; bases outside the gene matches: 5. The CDR3 runs to 15 residues. The CDR3 sequence is CASSEQGAMNTEAFF. The CDR3 DNA sequence: TGTGCCAGCAGCGAACAGGGGGCTATGAACACTGAAGCTTTCTTT. The whole variable domain, filled in from reference TRBV2 and TRBJ1-1, reads EPEVTQTPSHQVTQMGQEVILRCVPISNHLYFYWYRQILGQKVEFLVSFYNNEISEKSEIFDDQFSVERPDGSNFTLKIRSTKLEDSAMYFCASSEQGAMNTEAFFGQGTRLTVV.

The rearrangement uses TRBV2 and TRBJ1-1; no definite D call. The germline CDR1 and CDR2 sequences are SNHLY and FYNNEI. This CDR3 comprises 13 residues. Between the trimmed V and J ends, which lost 5 bases and 1 base, there was a span of 8 bases. Here the CDR3 reads CASSSDANTEAFF. The CDR3 nucleotides are TGTGCCAGCAGTTCGGACGCGAACACTGAAGCTTTCTTT.

The chain employs TRBV25-1 and TRBJ2-1; D may be TRBD1 (5 bases). CDR1 is MGHDK, CDR2 SYGVNS, per germline. The V end was cut by 3 bases, the J end by 1 base, with 10 bases between. The CDR3 loop spans 15 amino acids. This chain's CDR3 is CASSDGRGSYNEQFF. The CDR3, as DNA: TGTGCCAGCAGTGACGGTAGGGGATCCTACAATGAGCAGTTCTTC.

V gene TRBV5-4 combines with J gene TRBJ1-2, with D unclear. V was trimmed by 5 bases and J by 8 bases, leaving 19 bases between them. The CDR3 runs to 14 residues. Germline CDR1 SGHNT, CDR2 YYREEE (reference sequence). The CDR3 loop reads CASRSATGGEGYTF. The CDR3 region has the DNA TGTGCCAGCAGATCTGCGACGGGCGGAGAGGGCTACACCTTC.

The chain recombines TRBV4-1 with TRBJ1-3; the D gene is possibly TRBD1 (6 bases). V was clipped by 2 bases and J by 2 bases, with 10 bases between them. The V gene's germline CDR1 is MGHRA and CDR2 YSYEKL. This CDR3 contains 15 residues. The CDR3 is CASSQWDTPGNTIYF. Here the CDR3 DNA reads TGCGCCAGCAGCCAATGGGACACCCCTGGAAACACCATATATTTT.

The chain employs TRBV30 and TRBJ1-6, with TRBD1 as a possible D gene (6 bases). CDR3 size: 17 residues. The V gene lost 8 bases and the J gene lost 9 bases, with 29 bases spanning the gap. Germline V gene lookup returns CDR1 GTSNPN and CDR2 SVGIG (reference sequence). The CDR3 DNA is TGTGCCCGGGGCCAACTTCCAGGGGAGATGGTGGGTTCACCCCTCCACTTT. Translated, it gives CARGQLPGEMVGSPLHF.

A word on this clone: One junction end disagrees with the germline gene, perhaps due to a read error. The gene calls are TRBV29-1 and TRBJ2-7; possible D gene TRBD1, 6 bases. The germline CDR1 and CDR2 sequences are SQVTM and ANQGSEA. This CDR3 has 9 residues. This CDR3 is CSVLMGHHF. Written as DNA, the CDR3 is TGCAGCGTTTTGATGGGACACCATTTC.

There are a few counts of this clone. The V and J genes are TRBV19 and TRBJ1-2, with 8 bases matching TRBD1. CDR1 is LNHDA and CDR2 is SQIVND in the germline V gene (reference sequence). The CDR3 sequence is 14 residues long. V shed 1 base and J 5 bases; nucleotides not matched to a gene: 3. The CDR3 DNA sequence: TGTGCCAGTAGTATAGCGACAGGGGCTTATGGCTACACCTTC. Translated: CASSIATGAYGYTF.

The chain couples TRBV11-2 to TRBJ2-1; 15 bases match TRBD2. This CDR3 is built from 18 residues. The V and J ends lost 0 bases and 7 bases, in that order; junction bases with no gene match: 7. Per the germline V gene, CDR1 is SGHAT and CDR2 is FQNNGV. The CDR3 nucleotides read TGTGCCAGCAGCTTAGACCAGGGGACTAGCGGGAGGCGGAATGAGCAGTTCTTC. Its protein product is CASSLDQGTSGRRNEQFF. The complete variable domain, with remaining parts taken from reference TRBV11-2 and TRBJ2-1, reads EAGVAQSPRYKIIEKRQSVAFWCNPISGHATLYWYQQILGQGPKLLIQFQNNGVVDDSQLPKDRFSAERLKGVDSTLKIQPAKLEDSAVYLCASSLDQGTSGRRNEQFFGPGTRLTVL.

The chain has TRBV6-5 and TRBJ1-5, with a tentative D call TRBD1 (5 bases). This CDR3 comprises 13 residues. The V end was cut by 8 bases, the J end by 8 bases, with 16 bases between. Germline lookup yields CDR1 MNHEY and CDR2 SVGAGI. The CDR3 region has the DNA TGTGCCAGCGGCCAGGGAGGTCCAGAGCCCCAGCATTTT. This sequence encodes CASGQGGPEPQHF.

V usage is TRBV5-6 and J usage is TRBJ2-7; D may be TRBD1 or TRBD2 (5 bases each). The length of the CDR3 is 13 residues. The V gene lost 6 bases and the J gene lost 1 base, with 11 bases spanning the gap. The germline CDR1 and CDR2 sequences are SGHDT and YYEEEE. CDR3 bases: TGTGCCAGCACCCGGGACCGTTCCTACGAGCAGTACTTC. This gives the protein CASTRDRSYEQYF.

This sequence joins TRBV11-1 and TRBJ1-2, with 8 bases matching TRBD1. The ends lost 5 bases at V and 6 bases at J; junction bases unmatched: 8. Germline V CDR1 and CDR2: SGHAT, FQDESV (reference sequence). CDR3 length equals 14 residues. The CDR3 region is CASSEKGQGDGYTF. The CDR3 bases are TGTGCCAGCAGCGAAAAAGGACAGGGCGATGGCTACACCTTC.

The rearrangement links TRBV30 to TRBJ1-4; TRBD1 agrees at 7 bases. There are 14 residues in the CDR3. With V trimmed by 4 bases and J by 2 bases, 4 bases remained unmatched. CDR1 is GTSNPN, CDR2 SVGIG, per germline (reference sequence). The CDR3 here is CAWKRQGTNEKLFF. CDR3 DNA sequence: TGTGCCTGGAAACGACAGGGCACTAATGAAAAACTGTTTTTT.

This clone was detected only a few times. The chain combines TRBV7-8 with TRBJ1-1; D gene unclear. CDR3 size: 13 residues. Germline values: CDR1 SGHVS, CDR2 FQNEAQ. V was clipped by 5 bases and J by 2 bases, with 9 bases between them. The CDR3 sequence: CASSLVPNTEAFF. The CDR3 nucleotides read TGTGCCAGCAGCCTAGTCCCTAACACTGAAGCTTTCTTT. Full variable domain (missing parts from reference TRBV7-8 and TRBJ1-1): GAGVSQSPRYKVAKRGQDVALRCDPISGHVSLFWYQQALGQGPEFLTYFQNEAQLDKSGLPSDRFFAERPEGSVSTLKIQRTQQEDSAVYLCASSLVPNTEAFFGQGTRLTVV.

V gene TRBV15 combines with J gene TRBJ2-2, with D unclear. Germline V CDR1 and CDR2: LNHNV, YYDKDF (reference sequence). The CDR3 has 17 amino acids. Deletions cut 1 base from V and 2 bases from J, with 14 bases between. CDR3 nucleotide sequence: TGTGCCACCAGCAGAGGAGGAGCGTGGGGAAACACCGGGGAGCTGTTTTTT. It yields the protein CATSRGGAWGNTGELFF.

The chain recombines TRBV5-4 with TRBJ1-4; tentatively, D is TRBD1 (5 bases). The CDR3 is made up of 14 amino acids. CDR1 SGHNT and CDR2 YYREEE come from the germline V gene (reference sequence). V shed 4 bases and J shed 3 bases, with 10 bases lying between them. DNA of the CDR3: TGTGCCAGCAGCCGACCAGGGTCTAATGAAAAACTGTTTTTT. It specifies CASSRPGSNEKLFF. The full variable domain, completed using reference TRBV5-4 and TRBJ1-4, is ETGVTQSPTHLIKTRGQQVTLRCSSQSGHNTVSWYQQALGQGPQFIFQYYREEENGRGNFPPRFSGLQFPNYSSELNVNALELDDSALYLCASSRPGSNEKLFFGSGTQLSVL.

The chain combines TRBV29-1 with TRBJ2-5, with 10 nucleotides matching TRBD1. The assigned J gene may be wrong: the sequence end matches TRBJ2-7 better. The CDR3 extends over 13 amino acids. Germline lookup yields CDR1 SQVTM and CDR2 ANQGSEA. The DNA for the CDR3 is TGCAGCGTCAGCGGGACAGGGGTCTACGAGCAGTACTTC. Translating it yields CSVSGTGVYEQYF.

The J gene is TRBJ1-1, the V gene TRBV29-1, with D possibly being TRBD1 (6 bases). This CDR3 is built from 15 residues. CDR1 and CDR2 (germline): SQVTM, ANQGSEA. V was trimmed by 4 bases and J by 5 bases, leaving 20 bases between them. CDR3 bases: TGCAGCGTTGGGGGGCAGTCAAACCGGTGGACTGAAGCTTTCTTT. Amino acid sequence: CSVGGQSNRWTEAFF.

This chain connects TRBV10-3 to TRBJ2-3, with TRBD2 matching 7 bases. The CDR3 has 15 amino acids. Trimming removed 6 bases from V and 0 bases from J; junction bases left unmatched: 6. CDR1 is ENHRY, CDR2 SYGVKD, per germline. The CDR3 here is CAIRENSGSTDTQYF. CDR3 DNA sequence: TGTGCCATCAGGGAGAATAGCGGGAGCACAGATACGCAGTATTTT.

The chain has TRBV7-2 and TRBJ2-5; 14 bases align to TRBD2. Per the germline V gene, CDR1 is SGHTA and CDR2 is FQGNSA. The CDR3 consists of 17 residues. Germline trimming cut 5 bases from V and 6 bases from J; bases unmatched to any gene: 11. CDR3 in amino acids: CASSRTLGTSGRKTQYF. The CDR3 DNA reads TGTGCCAGCAGCCGAACATTAGGGACTAGCGGGAGAAAGACCCAGTACTTC.

V gene TRBV29-1 combines with J gene TRBJ2-2; D is uncertain. With 4 bases removed from V and 3 bases from J, the gap between germline ends came to 9 bases. The CDR3 runs to 13 residues. The germline gives CDR1 SQVTM, CDR2 ANQGSEA. The CDR3 coding sequence is TGCAGCGTTGTGGCGAGCTACACCGGGGAGCTGTTTTTT. Amino acid sequence: CSVVASYTGELFF.

The gene calls are TRBV12-5 and TRBJ2-2; TRBD1 aligns across 11 bases. V was clipped by 4 bases and J by 5 bases; unmatched bases: 6. This CDR3 is built from 16 residues. Germline-derived CDR1 and CDR2 are LGHNT and FRNRAP. This CDR3 reads CASGWIGTGGTGELFF. CDR3 nucleotides: TGTGCTAGTGGTTGGATTGGGACAGGGGGGACCGGGGAGCTGTTTTTT.

The chain couples TRBV4-2 to TRBJ2-2; no clear D. CDR3 size: 15 residues. Trimming removed 7 bases at V and 2 bases at J, with 14 bases between. Germline V gene sequence: CDR1 LGHNA, CDR2 YNFKEQ. In DNA form, the CDR3 reads TGTGCCAGCATACCGGGCCTTCCCAACACCGGGGAGCTGTTTTTT. As protein: CASIPGLPNTGELFF.

The rearrangement uses TRBV18 and TRBJ1-5; TRBD1 might be the D (5 bases). CDR3 length equals 15 residues. V was shortened by 5 bases and J by 4 bases, with 15 bases between the two germline ends. Germline assignment: CDR1 KGHSH and CDR2 LQKENI. CDR3 in DNA: TGTGCCAGCTCAGCAGGGAGAACTGATAATCAGCCCCAGCATTTT. It translates to CASSAGRTDNQPQHF. The variable domain in full, with the rest retrieved from reference TRBV18 and TRBJ1-5, is NAGVMQNPRHLVRRRGQEARLRCSPMKGHSHVYWYRQLPEEGLKFMVYLQKENIIDESGMPKERFSAEFPKEGPSILRIQQVVRGDSAAYFCASSAGRTDNQPQHFGDGTRLSIL.

V gene TRBV5-1 combines with J gene TRBJ2-2; D unclear. The germline V gene encodes CDR1 SGHRS and CDR2 YFSETQ. V was pared by 4 bases and J by 4 bases, with 14 bases between. This CDR3 contains 15 residues. CDR3 in amino acids: CASSQIPEATGELFF. CDR3 in DNA: TGCGCCAGCAGCCAGATCCCCGAAGCCACCGGGGAGCTGTTTTTT.

A word on this clone: This sample also contains other DNA sequences that code for the same CDR3. The V and J genes are TRBV6-5 and TRBJ1-1; D is undetermined. Deletions cut 1 base from V and 4 bases from J, with 4 bases between. The CDR3 covers 12 residues. Germline V gives CDR1 MNHEY, CDR2 SVGAGI. Here the CDR3 DNA reads TGTGCCAGCAGTTACTTAGGCACTGAAGCTTTCTTT. It encodes CASSYLGTEAFF.

This clone was detected once. This chain links TRBV28 with TRBJ1-2; 7 bases fit TRBD1. The CDR3 length is 15 residues. Germline V lookup: CDR1 MDHEN, CDR2 SYDVKM. The trim removed 4 bases at V and 3 bases at J, leaving 8 bases unmatched. The CDR3 loop is CASSYLNGQDYGYTF. For the CDR3, the DNA is TGTGCCAGCAGTTACCTTAATGGACAGGACTATGGCTACACCTTC.

Note on this clone: This sample also contains other DNA sequences that code for the same CDR3. The rearrangement uses TRBV28 and TRBJ1-5, with D uncertain. This CDR3 has 11 residues. CDR1 and CDR2 from the germline V gene are MDHEN and SYDVKM. V lost 3 bases and J lost 8, with 5 bases in between. The CDR3 loop is CASSLREPQHF. The CDR3 bases are TGTGCCAGCAGTTTGCGGGAGCCCCAGCATTTT.

This chain connects TRBV18 to TRBJ2-7; TRBD2 matches 10 bases. CDR3 length: 16 amino acids. Germline trimming cut 1 base from V and 6 bases from J; bases unmatched to any gene: 9. The germline V gene encodes CDR1 KGHSH and CDR2 LQKENI. CDR3 residues: CASSPQASGRAGEQYF. For the CDR3, the DNA is TGTGCCAGCTCACCACAGGCTAGCGGGAGAGCGGGCGAGCAGTACTTC.